The rows below give T cell receptor beta chains drawn from one sample of a study of CD8+ T cells in alopecia areata. The assay was immunoSEQ multiplex PCR, and TCRdb's table has in-frame clones only and misses some. The sample consists of 150,000 to 200,000 clones, less than 75% of them appearing once. Sequencing used CD4+ T cells sorted from blood, obtained around week 55, from a patient treated with tofacitinib. The receptors stem from a human donor with alopecia areata. The CDR3 runs from the conserved cysteine through the conserved F or W. D genes are given only for firm matches. Where a row states a size, it is once, few, many or the class of an expanded clone; other rows omit it.

CDR3aa,CDR3nt,j_gene,d_gene,v_gene,abundance
CASSPVGGSPLHF,TGTGCCAGCAGTCCCGTCGGGGGGTCACCCCTCCACTTT,TRBJ1-6,.,TRBV7-2,few
CASSPDATPGRYNSPLHF,TGTGCCAGCAGCCCAGATGCCACACCGGGACGGTATAATTCACCCCTCCACTTT,TRBJ1-6,.,TRBV9,.
CASSQDSSSGNTIYF,TGTGCCAGCAGCCAGGACAGCAGCTCTGGAAACACCATATATTTT,TRBJ1-3,.,TRBV11-1,.
CASSLEAQTEAFF,TGTGCCAGCAGCTTAGAGGCTCAAACTGAAGCTTTCTTT,TRBJ1-1,.,TRBV7-9,.
CASSLESGGGARGFF,TGTGCCAGCAGCTTAGAATCAGGTGGTGGGGCGAGAGGATTCTTC,TRBJ2-1,.,TRBV11-2,.
CASSLTGELFF,TGTGCCAGCAGCCTCACCGGGGAGCTGTTTTTT,TRBJ2-2,.,TRBV7-9,few
CATSTDYNEQFF,TGTGCCACCAGTACGGACTACAATGAGCAGTTCTTC,TRBJ2-1,.,TRBV15,.
CASSRYRGDQPQHF,TGTGCCAGCAGTCGCTACAGGGGGGATCAGCCCCAGCATTTT,TRBJ1-5,TRBD1,TRBV27,.
CASSSRANRVGGQFF,TGTGCCAGCAGCTCCCGGGCCAACAGGGTGGGAGGGCAGTTCTTC,TRBJ2-1,.,TRBV7-2,few
CSALSLGGYTF,TGCAGCGCTCTATCACTGGGTGGCTACACCTTC,TRBJ1-2,.,TRBV29-1,few
CASSLAGLQETQYF,TGTGCCAGCAGCTTAGCGGGACTCCAAGAGACCCAGTACTTC,TRBJ2-5,.,TRBV7-9,.
CASRTGSGEQYF,TGTGCCAGCAGAACCGGCTCGGGCGAGCAGTACTTC,TRBJ2-7,.,TRBV11-2,.
CASSFGANTGELFF,TGTGCCAGCAGCTTCGGGGCGAACACCGGGGAGCTGTTTTTT,TRBJ2-2,.,TRBV11-2,.
CAWSQGTGSRPQHF,TGTGCCTGGAGTCAGGGGACAGGGTCTCGGCCCCAGCATTTT,TRBJ1-5,TRBD1,TRBV30,few
CATSRAGGGTYNEQFF,TGTGCCACCAGCAGAGCCGGCGGGGGGACCTACAATGAGCAGTTCTTC,TRBJ2-1,TRBD2,TRBV15,once
CSVERISGNTIYF,TGCAGCGTTGAACGAATCTCTGGAAACACCATATATTTT,TRBJ1-3,.,TRBV29-1,few
CASSFGRGGTGSYEQYF,TGTGCCAGCAGTTTCGGTCGTGGAGGGACAGGGTCCTACGAGCAGTACTTC,TRBJ2-7,TRBD1,TRBV27,.
CASSRSTGTGIYEQYF,TGTGCCAGCAGTCGAAGCACCGGGACAGGGATATACGAGCAGTACTTC,TRBJ2-7,TRBD1,TRBV2,.
CASSLETGAFQETQYF,TGCGCCAGCAGCTTGGAGACGGGGGCCTTTCAAGAGACCCAGTACTTC,TRBJ2-5,.,TRBV5-1,.
CASSPGALTF,TGTGCCAGCAGTCCCGGGGCCCTGACTTTC,TRBJ2-6,.,TRBV6-9,.
CASSIGPQSQETQYF,TGTGCCAGCAGCATAGGCCCCCAAAGCCAAGAGACCCAGTACTTC,TRBJ2-5,.,TRBV6-6,.
CASSQEKTGPYEQYF,TGCGCCAGCAGCCAAGAAAAGACAGGCCCCTACGAGCAGTACTTC,TRBJ2-7,.,TRBV4-1,.
CASSLGMGTVHGYTF,TGTGCCAGCAGCCTTGGAATGGGGACAGTTCATGGCTACACCTTC,TRBJ1-2,TRBD1,TRBV2,.
CASSATYKDNQPQHF,TGTGCCAGCAGTGCTACTTACAAGGACAATCAGCCCCAGCATTTT,TRBJ1-5,.,TRBV6-1,few
CASSRRGGGPTDTQYF,TGTGCCAGCAGCCGCAGGGGTGGGGGACCCACAGATACGCAGTATTTT,TRBJ2-3,.,TRBV7-9,few
CSVEGSGIRETQYF,TGCAGCGTTGAAGGATCTGGGATCCGAGAGACCCAGTACTTC,TRBJ2-5,.,TRBV29-1,.
CASSQDFSYRAGDTQYF,TGTGCCAGCAGCCAAGATTTCTCCTATCGTGCGGGAGATACGCAGTATTTT,TRBJ2-3,.,TRBV4-2,few
CASSKPQLAGNTGELFF,TGTGCCAGTAGTAAGCCCCAACTAGCGGGGAACACCGGGGAGCTGTTTTTT,TRBJ2-2,TRBD2,TRBV19,.
CASSATTKGGYTF,TGTGCCAGCAGCGCTACCACGAAAGGAGGCTACACCTTC,TRBJ1-2,.,TRBV6-1,.
CASSLDRASLNEQYF,TGCGCCAGCAGCCTTGACCGGGCGAGTTTGAACGAGCAGTACTTC,TRBJ2-7,.,TRBV5-1,.
CASSVWLAGGSGPTDTQYF,TGTGCCAGCAGTGTTTGGCTAGCGGGGGGCTCAGGACCCACAGATACGCAGTATTTT,TRBJ2-3,TRBD2,TRBV2,.
CASSLDASGREQFF,TGTGCCAGCAGCTTAGACGCCAGTGGGAGGGAGCAGTTCTTC,TRBJ2-1,.,TRBV11-2,once
CASSKTSGRFYNEQFF,TGTGCCAGCAGCAAAACCAGCGGGAGATTCTACAATGAGCAGTTCTTC,TRBJ2-1,.,TRBV21-1,many
CASSPRIGLNGQETQYF,TGCGCCAGCAGCCCCCGAATTGGACTAAACGGGCAAGAGACCCAGTACTTC,TRBJ2-5,.,TRBV4-1,few
CASSQEQGYSNQPQHF,TGCGCCAGCAGCCAAGAACAGGGCTATAGCAATCAGCCCCAGCATTTT,TRBJ1-5,.,TRBV4-1,once
CAISRLNTDTQYF,TGTGCCATCAGCCGACTTAACACAGATACGCAGTATTTT,TRBJ2-3,.,TRBV10-3,.
CASSLQVNTEAFF,TGTGCCAGCAGCTTACAAGTGAACACTGAAGCTTTCTTT,TRBJ1-1,.,TRBV7-2,.
CASSQVDQVGNSPLHF,TGCGCCAGCAGTCAAGTGGATCAGGTTGGGAATTCACCCCTCCACTTT,TRBJ1-6,.,TRBV23-1,.
CASSQAPGTQETQYF,TGCGCCAGCAGCCAAGCCCCCGGGACTCAAGAGACCCAGTACTTC,TRBJ2-5,.,TRBV4-1,.
CASRNAASGNTIYF,TGTGCCAGTAGAAACGCTGCCTCTGGAAACACCATATATTTT,TRBJ1-3,.,TRBV19,.
CAWKRVQGETQYF,TGTGCCTGGAAAAGGGTCCAGGGAGAGACCCAGTACTTC,TRBJ2-5,.,TRBV30,few
CASSLLRGVNTEAFF,TGCGCCAGCAGCTTACTTCGGGGAGTGAACACTGAAGCTTTCTTT,TRBJ1-1,.,TRBV5-1,few
CAIRGQGEETQYF,TGTGCCATCAGGGGACAGGGTGAAGAGACCCAGTACTTC,TRBJ2-5,TRBD1,TRBV10-3,.
CATSRGQGGETQYF,TGTGCCACCAGCAGAGGACAGGGAGGAGAGACCCAGTACTTC,TRBJ2-5,.,TRBV15,.
CASSFGNHQETQYF,TGTGCCAGCAGCTTTGGGAATCATCAAGAGACCCAGTACTTC,TRBJ2-5,.,TRBV7-3,.
CASSGTGSSDSNQPQHF,TGTGCCAGTAGCGGCACCGGGTCTTCTGATAGCAATCAGCCCCAGCATTTT,TRBJ1-5,.,TRBV19,.
CSVADGGVGAFF,TGCAGCGTTGCCGACGGGGGCGTGGGAGCTTTCTTT,TRBJ1-1,.,TRBV29-1,.
CASSISPLWPQHF,TGTGCCAGTAGTATCTCCCCCCTGTGGCCCCAGCATTTT,TRBJ1-5,.,TRBV19,.
CASREGFSGNTIYF,TGTGCCAGCAGGGAGGGGTTCTCTGGAAACACCATATATTTT,TRBJ1-3,.,TRBV6-1,.
CASSLDRGGPYGYTF,TGCGCCAGCAGCTTGGACCGTGGGGGACCCTATGGCTACACCTTC,TRBJ1-2,.,TRBV5-1,few
CASSWDGGNQPQHF,TGCGCCAGCAGCTGGGATGGGGGCAATCAGCCCCAGCATTTT,TRBJ1-5,.,TRBV5-1,.
CASRPSGETQYF,TGTGCCAGCCGTCCATCGGGGGAGACCCAGTACTTC,TRBJ2-5,.,TRBV21-1,once
CASSHNSPLHF,TGTGCCAGCTCCCATAATTCACCCCTCCACTTT,TRBJ1-6,.,TRBV6-5,.
CASSPTRAHAYNEQFF,TGTGCCAGCAGCCCTACTAGGGCTCACGCCTACAATGAGCAGTTCTTC,TRBJ2-1,.,TRBV27,.
CASSLGSRATEAFF,TGTGCCAGCAGCTTAGGGTCCAGGGCCACTGAAGCTTTCTTT,TRBJ1-1,.,TRBV7-8,few